One sample yielded the 32 T cell receptor beta chains listed below, sequenced in a study of T-cell memory formation after mild COVID-19. One entry per CDR3 protein, called by TCRdb with MiXCR from the 5' RACE reads. The data show 450,000 or so distinct CDR3 sequences, with over 15% seen just once and about 8.8% held by the top ten. The sample taken for sequencing was PBMCs or a T cell subset sorted from them (not recorded which). The receptors stem from an adult woman who had mild COVID-19 (a few samples of this study predate the infection). Cell type and time point are not known.

This clonotype showed up just a few times. The V and J genes are TRBV9 and TRBJ2-1; D not resolved. Germline assignment: CDR1 SGDLS and CDR2 YYNGEE. With 0 bases removed from V and 9 bases from J, the gap between germline ends came to 13 bases. This CDR3 spans 14 amino acids. The CDR3 loop reads CASSVGGQKSEQFF. The CDR3 nucleotides read TGTGCCAGCAGCGTAGGTGGGCAAAAGAGTGAGCAGTTCTTC.

In this sample, this clonotype turned up a few times. This sequence joins TRBV6-5 and TRBJ1-1, with a weak D call TRBD1 (5 bases). The CDR3 consists of 15 residues. CDR1 and CDR2 (germline): MNHEY, SVGAGI. The ends were cut back, 7 bases at V and 0 bases at J, with 15 bases in the middle. The CDR3 nucleotides read TGTGCCAGCACTCCCCCAGGGCGGATGAACACTGAAGCTTTCTTT. This codes for CASTPPGRMNTEAFF.

This clonotype was detected only a few times. The V call is TRBV7-9, the J call TRBJ1-3; D is possibly TRBD1 (5 bases). The CDR3 covers 13 residues. Germline assignment: CDR1 SEHNR and CDR2 FQNEAQ (reference sequence). The ends were cut back, 7 bases at V and 2 bases at J, with 9 bases in the middle. The CDR3 nucleotides are TGTGCCAGCATGAGGGGTGCTGGAAACACCATATATTTT. Its translation: CASMRGAGNTIYF.

The V call is TRBV30, the J call TRBJ2-1; 8 bases are shared with TRBD1. This CDR3 is 15 amino acids long. Per germline, CDR1 GTSNPN and CDR2 SVGIG (reference sequence). V gave up 5 bases and J gave up 8 bases; unmatched junction bases: 14. The DNA of the CDR3 is TGTGCCTGGCTCCGGGACAGGCCCGGGATTGATGAGCAGTTCTTC. Encoded protein: CAWLRDRPGIDEQFF.

The chain couples TRBV5-1 to TRBJ2-3; 13 nucleotides line up with TRBD2. Germline V gene sequence: CDR1 SGHRS, CDR2 YFSETQ. This CDR3 region has 17 residues. The junction had 7 bases not matched to a gene; V was cut back by 2 bases and J by 4 bases. The CDR3 loop is CASSFSILAGGPDTQYF. The CDR3 DNA sequence: TGCGCCAGCAGCTTCTCTATACTAGCGGGGGGGCCAGATACGCAGTATTTT.

V gene TRBV6-2 or TRBV6-3 combines with J gene TRBJ2-1; D is tentatively TRBD1 or TRBD2 (7 bases each). Germline V lookup: CDR1 MNHEY, CDR2 SVGEGT. V was cut by 5 bases and J by 12 bases, with 17 bases left in between. CDR3 size: 13 residues. The CDR3 reads CASSPQGGGRQFF. CDR3 bases: TGTGCCAGCAGTCCCCAGGGGGGGGGGCGGCAGTTCTTC.

V usage is TRBV20-1 and J usage is TRBJ2-5; possibly TRBD2 for D (7 bases). Germline V lookup: CDR1 DFQATT, CDR2 SNEGSKA (reference sequence). Between the trimmed V and J ends, which lost 3 bases and 0 bases, there was a span of 23 bases. The CDR3 contains 18 residues. The CDR3 region is CSARTDGAGAVYQETQYF. CDR3 coding DNA: TGCAGTGCTAGGACTGACGGTGCGGGGGCCGTGTACCAAGAGACCCAGTACTTC.

To note about this clonotype: The junction departs from the called germline gene at one end, perhaps through a read error. The genes are TRBV14 and TRBJ1-6, with D tentatively TRBD1 (5 bases). The germline V gene encodes CDR1 SGHDN and CDR2 FVKESK. CDR3 size: 17 residues. CDR3 nucleotide sequence: TGTGCCAGCAGCCGGACATCCCGGGCCTCCAATAATTCACCCCTCCACTTT. It encodes CASSRTSRASNNSPLHF.

This clonotype was detected only a few times. J is TRBJ2-5 and V is TRBV7-9; 7 bases agree with TRBD1. This CDR3 has 14 amino acids. V dropped 5 bases and J dropped 5; count of bases not matched to a gene: 8. CDR1 is SEHNR and CDR2 is FQNEAQ in the germline V gene (reference sequence). The CDR3 DNA sequence: TGTGCCAGCAGCGCAGACAGGGAAAGGGAGACCCAGTACTTC. Translation: CASSADRERETQYF.

In its sample, this clonotype was seen a few times. The V and J genes are TRBV29-1 and TRBJ1-2; the match to TRBD1 covers 8 bases. The CDR3 sequence is 15 residues long. In germline, CDR1 is SQVTM, CDR2 ANQGSEA. The junction had 3 bases not matched to a gene; V was cut back by 0 bases and J by 0 bases. The CDR3 nucleotides are TGCAGCGTTGAAGATTGGACAGGGCCTAACTATGGCTACACCTTC. Its translation: CSVEDWTGPNYGYTF.

This clonotype was detected many times. The chain combines TRBV4-2 with TRBJ2-7, with a weak D call TRBD1 (5 bases). With 0 bases removed from V and 3 bases from J, the gap between germline ends came to 9 bases. Looked up from germline, CDR1 is LGHNA and CDR2 is YNFKEQ. This CDR3 has 14 amino acids. The CDR3 loop reads CASSQEPGHYEQYF. CDR3 bases: TGTGCCAGCAGCCAAGAACCAGGGCACTACGAGCAGTACTTC.

This clonotype was picked up a small number of times. The CDR3: CASRGLGRDNEQFF. CDR3 nucleotide sequence: TGTGCCAGCAGGGGGCTAGGAAGGGACAATGAGCAGTTCTTC. J is TRBJ2-1 and V is TRBV13, with a possible D match to TRBD1 (5 bases). This CDR3 contains 14 residues. Germline V gene sequence: CDR1 PRHDT, CDR2 FYEKMQ (reference sequence). V lost 6 bases and J 5 bases, leaving 14 bases between the germline ends.

V and J are TRBV7-9 and TRBJ2-1, with D possibly TRBD2 on 6 matching bases. The CDR3 extends over 15 amino acids. Germline CDR1 is SEHNR and CDR2 is FQNEAQ (reference sequence). Trimming left V 5 bases short and J 7 bases short, with 18 bases between. The CDR3 sequence: CASSPLVAAKNEQFF. The CDR3 region has the DNA TGTGCCAGCAGCCCACTGGTAGCGGCGAAAAATGAGCAGTTCTTC.

The rearrangement uses TRBV19 and TRBJ1-4; no reliable D call. Trimming cost V 5 bases and J 0 bases, with 4 bases left between them. The CDR3 totals 13 residues. Germline CDR1 and CDR2: LNHDA and SQIVND (reference sequence). CDR3 region: CASSWATNEKLFF. Written as DNA, the CDR3 is TGTGCCAGTAGTTGGGCAACTAATGAAAAACTGTTTTTT.

The chain links TRBV7-3 to TRBJ2-3, with 7 nucleotides matching TRBD1. V trimming: 5 bases; J trimming: 2 bases; junction bases outside the gene matches: 7. This CDR3 contains 15 residues. From germline, CDR1 is SGHTA and CDR2 FQGTGA. The CDR3 spells CASSPDRRDTDTQYF. CDR3 nucleotide sequence: TGTGCCAGCAGCCCGGACAGGCGAGACACAGATACGCAGTATTTT.

The chain carries TRBV6-5 and TRBJ2-7; 12 nucleotides match TRBD1. CDR1 is MNHEY and CDR2 is SVGAGI in the germline V gene. V lost 4 bases to trimming and J lost 2 bases; unmatched junction nucleotides: 9. This CDR3 contains 17 residues. The CDR3 DNA sequence: TGTGCCAGCAGTTTCTCGGGACAGGGGGCACAAGCCTACGAGCAGTACTTC. It yields the protein CASSFSGQGAQAYEQYF.

This chain joins TRBV29-1 and TRBJ2-7, with D tentatively TRBD1 (6 bases). In germline, CDR1 is SQVTM, CDR2 ANQGSEA. This CDR3 contains 11 residues. The V end lost 7 bases, the J end lost 3 bases, and 10 bases lay between the germline ends. The CDR3 spells CSGARGYEQYF. The CDR3 region has the DNA TGCAGCGGTGCCAGGGGCTACGAGCAGTACTTC.

The V gene is TRBV20-1, the J gene TRBJ2-5; 13 positions match TRBD2. V was clipped by 5 bases and J by 7 bases; unmatched bases: 7. Germline V CDR1 and CDR2: DFQATT, SNEGSKA (reference sequence). This CDR3 region has 14 residues. The CDR3 here is CSARGLAGVGTQYF. For the CDR3, the DNA is TGCAGTGCTCGCGGACTAGCGGGGGTGGGGACCCAGTACTTC.

The J gene is TRBJ2-7, the V gene TRBV7-9; a weak D match, TRBD1 (5 bases). The CDR3 has 14 residues. V lost 5 bases and J 2 bases, leaving 13 bases between the germline ends. CDR1 SEHNR and CDR2 FQNEAQ come from the germline V gene (reference sequence). DNA of the CDR3: TGTGCCAGCAGCCCGGTGGGGCAGGCCTACGAGCAGTACTTC. Residues: CASSPVGQAYEQYF. The full variable domain, its missing parts supplied by reference TRBV7-9 and TRBJ2-7, is DTGVSQNPRHKITKRGQNVTFRCDPISEHNRLYWYRQTLGQGPEFLTYFQNEAQLEKSRLLSDRFSAERPKGSFSTLEIQRTEQGDSAMYLCASSPVGQAYEQYFGPGTRLTVT.

This clonotype was observed a few times. The chain links TRBV15 to TRBJ2-5, with TRBD1 matching 9 bases. CDR1 is LNHNV, CDR2 YYDKDF, per germline (reference sequence). V shed 8 bases and J 0 bases; nucleotides not matched to a gene: 1. The CDR3 is 13 amino acids. The chain's CDR3 is CATGTGNQETQYF. CDR3 coding DNA: TGTGCCACCGGGACAGGGAACCAAGAGACCCAGTACTTC.

The chain couples TRBV6-4 to TRBJ2-2, with 7 bases matching TRBD1. J lost 4 bases, V lost 8 bases, and 10 bases had no gene match. CDR1 and CDR2 from the germline V gene are MRHNA and SNTAGT. The CDR3 covers 15 residues. CDR3 sequence: CASGSRDSPTGELFF. The CDR3 region has the DNA TGTGCCAGCGGGTCCCGGGACAGCCCCACCGGGGAGCTGTTTTTT.

This chain links TRBV15 with TRBJ1-2, with a weak D call TRBD1 (6 bases). V was trimmed by 0 bases and J by 3 bases, leaving 14 bases between them. This CDR3 is 16 amino acids long. CDR1 and CDR2 (germline): LNHNV, YYDKDF (reference sequence). The CDR3 DNA reads as TGTGCCACCAGCAGAGATCGTGGGGGCTCAGACTATGGCTACACCTTC. Protein: CATSRDRGGSDYGYTF.

The chain combines TRBV20-1 with TRBJ2-7, with TRBD2 as a possible D gene (5 bases). V lost 0 bases and J 5 bases, leaving 14 bases between the germline ends. From germline, CDR1 is DFQATT and CDR2 SNEGSKA (reference sequence). The CDR3 covers 14 residues. The CDR3 sequence: CSARDGSSPHEQYF. DNA of the CDR3: TGCAGTGCTAGAGATGGGTCTAGCCCCCACGAGCAGTACTTC.

J is TRBJ2-1 and V is TRBV5-1; no firm D call. The CDR3 extends over 11 amino acids. Trimming left V 2 bases short and J 9 bases short, with 6 bases between. Germline V lookup: CDR1 SGHRS, CDR2 YFSETQ. CDR3 nucleotides: TGCGCCAGCAGCTTATCGGTTGAGCAGTTCTTC. Its translation: CASSLSVEQFF.

The chain recombines TRBV7-6 with TRBJ2-5; the match to TRBD1 covers 9 bases. V gave up 3 bases and J gave up 4 bases; unmatched junction bases: 6. The germline CDR1 and CDR2 sequences are SGHVS and FNYEAQ. The CDR3 is 15 amino acids. The CDR3 region is CASSFGQGRGETQYF. CDR3 coding DNA: TGTGCCAGCAGCTTCGGACAGGGGAGGGGAGAGACCCAGTACTTC.

The gene calls are TRBV6-2 or TRBV6-3 and TRBJ2-1; 9 positions agree with TRBD2. This CDR3 has 15 amino acids. Germline trimming cut 5 bases from V and 5 bases from J; bases unmatched to any gene: 7. Per germline, CDR1 MNHEY and CDR2 SVGEGT. The DNA for the CDR3 is TGTGCCAGCAGTCTCCTAGCGGGGAAAAACAATGAGCAGTTCTTC. This sequence encodes CASSLLAGKNNEQFF.

CDR3 bases: TGTGCCAGCTCACCGGGCCGTCAGGGAAGTGAAAAACTGTTTTTT. This gives the protein CASSPGRQGSEKLFF. The chain recombines TRBV18 with TRBJ1-4, with D possibly matching TRBD1 (5 bases). Germline values: CDR1 KGHSH, CDR2 LQKENI. V shed 3 bases and J shed 7 bases, with 15 bases lying between them. The CDR3 is made up of 15 amino acids.

This clonotype was detected a few times. The chain joins TRBV6-5 to TRBJ1-2; D remains unclear. With 6 bases removed from V and 2 bases from J, the gap between germline ends came to 16 bases. The germline V gene encodes CDR1 MNHEY and CDR2 SVGAGI. The CDR3 has 15 residues. CDR3 coding DNA: TGTGCCAGCAGGGAACGCCGGGTTTTCAACTATGGCTACACCTTC. It yields the protein CASRERRVFNYGYTF.

This clonotype was picked up a small number of times. V and J are TRBV20-1 and TRBJ1-1; D is unclear. Per germline, CDR1 DFQATT and CDR2 SNEGSKA (reference sequence). This CDR3 is built from 9 residues. The CDR3 coding sequence is TGCAGAGTCGGGGTTGAAGCTTTCTTT. Its translation is CRVGVEAFF.

This chain connects TRBV4-3 to TRBJ1-2; TRBD1 might be the D (6 bases). The V gene's germline CDR1 is LGHNA and CDR2 YSLEER. There are 14 residues in the CDR3. V lost 1 base to trimming and J lost 3 bases, with 9 bases between them. In DNA, the CDR3 is TGCGCCAGCAGCCAAGGCGAGGGGGACTATGGCTACACCTTC. Protein product: CASSQGEGDYGYTF.

The V gene is TRBV5-1, the J gene TRBJ1-3; D possibly corresponds to TRBD1 (6 bases). The CDR3 is 14 residues long. Germline CDR1 and CDR2: SGHRS and YFSETQ. V was shortened by 3 bases and J by 4 bases, with 11 bases between the two germline ends. The CDR3 protein is CASSSTDRGNTIYF. CDR3 bases: TGCGCCAGCAGCTCGACGGACAGAGGAAACACCATATATTTT.

The chain couples TRBV12-3 or TRBV12-4 to TRBJ1-2, with D possibly matching TRBD1 (5 bases). The CDR3 has 13 residues. V was trimmed by 5 bases and J by 4 bases, leaving 11 bases between them. CDR3 residues: CASSPDSIYGYTF. CDR3 in DNA: TGTGCCAGCAGTCCCGACAGTATCTATGGCTACACCTTC.